This TCR beta chain comes out of a study of control samples from healthy donors and cancer patients. With 6 bases clipped from V and 8 bases from J, the junction kept 7 bases outside the gene matches. This CDR3 has 13 residues. CDR1 is SQVTM and CDR2 is ANQGSEA in the germline V gene. TCRdb's copy holds only in-frame clones and misses some; the assay was immunoSEQ multiplex PCR. The sample includes 150,000 to 200,000 clones, approximately 93% of them seen just once. The TCR originated in a woman aged 40 to 50 in good health. Input material: blood. V gene TRBV29-1 combines with J gene TRBJ2-1; 10 positions agree with TRBD2. This chain's CDR3 is CSVAPSGSDEQFF. Here the CDR3 DNA reads TGCAGCGTGGCCCCTAGCGGGAGTGATGAGCAGTTCTTC.